One and the same sample provided the 24 T cell receptor beta chains below, sequenced in a study of T-cell memory formation after mild COVID-19. A single record per CDR3 protein comes from TCRdb applying MiXCR to the 5' RACE reads. In the table there are roughly 370,000 distinct CDR3 sequences, 16% of which are singletons. The sequencing input was PBMCs or a T cell subset sorted from them (not recorded which). The receptors come from a man between 18 and 35 years old who had mild COVID-19 (a few samples of this study predate the infection). Cell type and time point are not known.

The chain couples TRBV10-1 to TRBJ2-1, with TRBD2 identical over 9 bases. Germline CDR1 reads WNHNN; CDR2 reads SYGVQD (reference sequence). Trimming at V came to 5 bases and at J to 12 bases, leaving 8 bases not matched to a gene. The CDR3 has 13 residues. The CDR3 reads CASSPSGDLWQFF. DNA for the CDR3: TGCGCCAGCAGTCCTAGCGGGGACCTTTGGCAGTTCTTC.

This clonotype was observed a handful of times. The rearrangement joins TRBV20-1 to TRBJ2-1; 10 nucleotides agree with TRBD2. V was clipped by 1 base and J by 5 bases; unmatched bases: 8. Germline V CDR1 and CDR2: DFQATT, SNEGSKA (reference sequence). CDR3 length equals 16 residues. DNA of the CDR3: TGCAGTGCTAGAGTCCTTCTAGCGGGGGTGCACAATGAGCAGTTCTTC. Translating it yields CSARVLLAGVHNEQFF.

In this sample, this clonotype turned up a few times. The V call is TRBV7-2, the J call TRBJ1-5, with TRBD1 identical over 7 bases. CDR1 and CDR2 (germline): SGHTA, FQGNSA. The CDR3 is 14 residues long. J lost 4 bases, V lost 5 bases, and 5 bases had no gene match. CDR3 nucleotides: TGTGCCAGCAGCCAAAGGGACAGTAATCAGCCCCAGCATTTT. It is translated as CASSQRDSNQPQHF.

The V gene is TRBV9, the J gene TRBJ2-3; 7 bases align to TRBD2. Losses at the gene ends were 0 bases for V and 3 bases for J; bases not matched to a gene: 4. Per germline, CDR1 SGDLS and CDR2 YYNGEE. The CDR3 runs to 15 residues. CDR3 in amino acids: CASSVAGGGTDTQYF. CDR3 coding DNA: TGTGCCAGCAGCGTAGCGGGCGGGGGTACAGATACGCAGTATTTT.

The V call is TRBV7-9, the J call TRBJ2-7; 10 nucleotides line up with TRBD1. Per the germline V gene, CDR1 is SEHNR and CDR2 is FQNEAQ (reference sequence). This CDR3 is built from 13 residues. After removal of 5 bases from V and 6 bases from J, the junction contained 4 bases not matched to a gene. The CDR3 spells CASSPRQGAEQYV. CDR3 DNA sequence: TGTGCCAGCAGCCCCCGACAGGGGGCCGAGCAGTACGTC.

This clonotype was seen more than once but under ten times. V is TRBV12-3 or TRBV12-4 and J is TRBJ2-2; 9 nucleotides match TRBD1. The CDR3 is 16 amino acids. After removal of 2 bases from V and 7 bases from J, the junction contained 8 bases not matched to a gene. The CDR3 is CASSLILGQGIGELFF. In nucleotides, the CDR3 is TGTGCCAGCAGTTTAATCTTGGGACAGGGAATCGGGGAGCTGTTTTTT.

The gene calls are TRBV29-1 and TRBJ2-3, with 9 bases identical to TRBD2. Looked up from germline, CDR1 is SQVTM and CDR2 is ANQGSEA. The CDR3 is 16 residues long. V trimming: 4 bases; J trimming: 1 base; junction bases outside the gene matches: 9. For the CDR3, the DNA is TGCAGCGTTGCGGGGCGGGGGGGACACGGCACAGATACGCAGTATTTT. It encodes CSVAGRGGHGTDTQYF.

Only a few counts were recorded for this clonotype. The chain recombines TRBV7-2 with TRBJ1-2; D not certain. The germline gives CDR1 SGHTA, CDR2 FQGNSA. The V end was cut by 4 bases, the J end by 8 bases, with 23 bases between. The CDR3 has 16 amino acids. In DNA form, the CDR3 reads TGTGCCAGCAGCTCCCCCCCAATCATTCTAGGGCGGGGCTACACCTTC. Its translation is CASSSPPIILGRGYTF.

The CDR3 nucleotides read TGTGCCAGCAGTAGGGACAGCTACACCGGGGAGCTGTTTTTT. Translation gives CASSRDSYTGELFF. The chain recombines TRBV27 with TRBJ2-2; TRBD1 matches 7 bases. The CDR3 totals 14 residues. Germline V lookup: CDR1 MNHEY, CDR2 SMNVEV (reference sequence). V lost 5 bases to trimming and J lost 3 bases; unmatched junction nucleotides: 3.

The CDR3 sequence: CASRPDRGHTGELFF. CDR3 sequence (DNA): TGTGCCAGCAGGCCGGACAGGGGGCACACCGGGGAGCTGTTTTTT. The rearrangement joins TRBV2 to TRBJ2-2, with 11 bases fitting TRBD1. The CDR3 is made up of 15 amino acids. Germline-derived CDR1 and CDR2 are SNHLY and FYNNEI. Trimming removed 6 bases from V and 3 bases from J; junction bases left unmatched: 3.

The chain couples TRBV25-1 to TRBJ2-7; TRBD1 matches 8 bases. The CDR3 sequence is 14 residues long. The trim removed 2 bases at V and 5 bases at J, leaving 5 bases unmatched. Germline loops: CDR1 MGHDK, CDR2 SYGVNS. The CDR3 DNA follows: TGTGCCAGCAGTGAACGTGGACAGGGCCACGAGCAGTACTTC. This gives the protein CASSERGQGHEQYF.

The chain recombines TRBV7-9 with TRBJ2-1; 11 bases match TRBD2. The V segment lost 5 bases and the J segment 7 bases; nucleotides outside the gene matches: 10. This CDR3 is 16 amino acids long. Germline CDR1 and CDR2: SEHNR and FQNEAQ (reference sequence). CDR3 in DNA: TGTGCCAGCAGCCGGGGACTAGCGGCAGCGGCGAATGAGCAGTTCTTC. Protein: CASSRGLAAAANEQFF.

The chain links TRBV7-8 to TRBJ2-2; unclear D gene. The CDR3 has 12 residues. Germline loops: CDR1 SGHVS, CDR2 FQNEAQ. Deletions cut 4 bases from V and 7 bases from J, with 7 bases between. CDR3 loop: CASSSQDGELFF. In DNA form, the CDR3 reads TGTGCCAGCAGCTCCCAGGACGGGGAGCTGTTTTTT. Looking up the rest from reference TRBV7-8 and TRBJ2-2 gives the full variable domain: GAGVSQSPRYKVAKRGQDVALRCDPISGHVSLFWYQQALGQGPEFLTYFQNEAQLDKSGLPSDRFFAERPEGSVSTLKIQRTQQEDSAVYLCASSSQDGELFFGEGSRLTVL.

The chain's CDR3 is CASSLDTASNTEAFF. In DNA form, the CDR3 reads TGTGCCAGCAGCTTAGATACGGCCTCGAACACTGAAGCTTTCTTT. This rearrangement joins TRBV11-3 to TRBJ1-1; no firm D call. V was pared by 0 bases and J by 1 base, with 9 bases between. CDR1 is SGHNT and CDR2 is YENEEA in the germline V gene. The CDR3 loop spans 15 amino acids.

This clonotype was found many times. The chain recombines TRBV5-1 with TRBJ1-2; a weak D match, TRBD1 (5 bases). Germline V gene data show CDR1 as SGHRS and CDR2 as YFSETQ. The germline V and J ends were trimmed by 4 bases and 7 bases, with 23 bases remaining between them. This CDR3 is 16 amino acids long. This CDR3 reads CASSDSPQGGTGGYTF. CDR3 nucleotide sequence: TGCGCCAGCAGCGACTCGCCCCAGGGAGGGACTGGTGGCTACACCTTC. The full variable domain, its missing parts supplied by reference TRBV5-1 and TRBJ1-2, is KAGVTQTPRYLIKTRGQQVTLSCSPISGHRSVSWYQQTPGQGLQFLFEYFSETQRNKGNFPGRFSGRQFSNSRSEMNVSTLELGDSALYLCASSDSPQGGTGGYTFGSGTRLTVV.

The CDR3 here is CASGLGGGYNEQFF. For the CDR3, the DNA is TGTGCCAGCGGCCTCGGGGGGGGGTACAATGAGCAGTTCTTC. The chain carries TRBV27 and TRBJ2-1; TRBD2 matches at 8 bases. Per germline, CDR1 MNHEY and CDR2 SMNVEV (reference sequence). J lost 4 bases, V lost 8 bases, and 7 bases had no gene match. This CDR3 region has 14 residues.

This rearrangement joins TRBV20-1 to TRBJ2-5; 13 bases line up with TRBD2. Per the germline V gene, CDR1 is DFQATT and CDR2 is SNEGSKA (reference sequence). The CDR3 runs to 16 residues. Trimming at V came to 1 base and at J to 5 bases, leaving 7 bases not matched to a gene. Here the CDR3 reads CSARGDQGLAGETQYF. CDR3 coding DNA: TGCAGTGCTAGAGGGGATCAGGGACTAGCGGGGGAGACCCAGTACTTC.

In its sample, this clonotype was seen a few times. V gene TRBV7-2 combines with J gene TRBJ1-6; D gene uncertain. The CDR3 runs 13 residues. Per germline, CDR1 SGHTA and CDR2 FQGNSA. Trimming shortened V by 1 base and J by 10 bases, and 8 bases separated the two germline ends. The CDR3 DNA follows: TGTGCCAGCAGCTTAGGGTTAGGATCACCCCTCCACTTT. This translates into CASSLGLGSPLHF.

The CDR3 spells CASSYRVGNSPLHF. CDR3 sequence (DNA): TGTGCCAGCAGCTACAGGGTGGGCAATTCACCCCTCCACTTT. V gene TRBV6-6 combines with J gene TRBJ1-6; a weak D match, TRBD1 (6 bases). Germline V gives CDR1 MNHNY, CDR2 SVGAGI (reference sequence). The CDR3 runs to 14 residues. The V and J ends lost 6 bases and 7 bases respectively, with 13 bases between them.

V is TRBV12-3 or TRBV12-4 and J is TRBJ2-4, with TRBD2 matching 8 bases. The CDR3 sequence is 18 residues long. Trimming cost V 2 bases and J 0 bases; bases outside gene matches: 9. This chain's CDR3 is CASSLSGGLTLAKNIQYF. In DNA, the CDR3 is TGTGCCAGCAGTTTATCGGGGGGGCTGACTTTAGCCAAAAACATTCAGTACTTC.

This clonotype was counted ten times or more. In nucleotides, the CDR3 is TGTGCCAGCAGTGACTCGGCTAGCGGGAGCACAGATACGCAGTATTTT. This codes for CASSDSASGSTDTQYF. V gene TRBV6-4 combines with J gene TRBJ2-3, with 8 bases that match TRBD2. The trim removed 0 bases at V and 0 bases at J, leaving 2 bases unmatched. This CDR3 is built from 16 residues. CDR1 MRHNA and CDR2 SNTAGT come from the germline V gene.

This clonotype was seen a few times. The chain uses TRBV6-6 and TRBJ2-3; D gene unclear. Germline CDR1 MNHNY, CDR2 SVGAGI (reference sequence). The CDR3 is 13 amino acids. V was clipped by 5 bases and J by 2 bases, with 8 bases between them. CDR3 bases: TGTGCCAGCAGTCTCGACCACACAGATACGCAGTATTTT. Translating it yields CASSLDHTDTQYF.

This clonotype was counted only a few times. The chain uses TRBV7-6 and TRBJ2-7; D gene uncertain. Germline CDR1 SGHVS, CDR2 FNYEAQ. Trimming removed 1 base at V and 2 bases at J, with 9 bases between. CDR3 size: 14 residues. This CDR3 is CASSLGIDTYEQYV. CDR3 in DNA: TGTGCCAGCAGCTTAGGGATTGACACCTACGAGCAGTACGTC.

This clonotype was recorded a few times. This sequence joins TRBV7-9 and TRBJ1-2; no clear D gene. Germline V gene lookup returns CDR1 SEHNR and CDR2 FQNEAQ (reference sequence). The CDR3 length is 14 residues. V shed 3 bases and J shed 4 bases, with 12 bases lying between them. CDR3 in amino acids: CASSLDGLSYGYTF. DNA of the CDR3: TGTGCCAGCAGCTTGGACGGGCTTTCCTATGGCTACACCTTC.